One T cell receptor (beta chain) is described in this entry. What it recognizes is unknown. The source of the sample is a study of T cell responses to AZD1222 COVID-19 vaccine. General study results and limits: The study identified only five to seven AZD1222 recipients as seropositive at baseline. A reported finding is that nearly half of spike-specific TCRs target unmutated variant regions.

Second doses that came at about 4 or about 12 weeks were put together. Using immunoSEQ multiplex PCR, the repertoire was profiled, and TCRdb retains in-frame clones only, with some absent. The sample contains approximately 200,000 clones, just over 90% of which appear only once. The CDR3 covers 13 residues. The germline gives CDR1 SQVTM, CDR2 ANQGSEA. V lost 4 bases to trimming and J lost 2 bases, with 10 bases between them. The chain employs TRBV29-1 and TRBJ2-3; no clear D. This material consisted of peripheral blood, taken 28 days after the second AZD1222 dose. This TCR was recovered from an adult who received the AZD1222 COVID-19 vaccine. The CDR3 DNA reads TGCAGCGTTGTGGCAGACAACACAGATACGCAGTATTTT. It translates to CSVVADNTDTQYF.